The 26 T cell receptor beta chains in this list originate from one sample, sequenced in a study of CD8+CD57+ T cells in acquired aplastic anemia. All patients picked for sequencing had shown, by flow cytometry, an expansion of CD8+CD57+ cells. TCR beta VDJ and CDR3 profiles were obtained from a genomic DNA template. TCRdb reanalysed the reads using MiXCR and keeps one entry per CDR3 protein. Among roughly 260,000 distinct CDR3 sequences listed, approximately 50% were seen once. The sample comprised sorted CD4+, CD8+, or CD8+CD57+ T cells (not recorded which) from PBMCs. The receptors were gathered from a human donor with aplastic anemia.

In its sample, this clonotype was seen many times. The chain employs TRBV4-1 and TRBJ2-2; D unresolved. The CDR3 consists of 14 residues. V was clipped by 10 bases and J by 5 bases, with 17 bases between them. Germline CDR1 MGHRA, CDR2 YSYEKL. CDR3 in amino acids: CATLDPLGTGELFF. The CDR3 DNA reads as TGCGCCACCCTTGACCCATTGGGGACCGGGGAGCTGTTTTTT.

Many counts were recorded for this clonotype. This rearrangement joins TRBV7-8 to TRBJ1-2, with D possibly being TRBD1 (6 bases). In germline, CDR1 is SGHVS, CDR2 FQNEAQ. The V gene lost 4 bases and the J gene lost 4 bases, with 13 bases spanning the gap. The CDR3 is made up of 14 amino acids. CDR3 in DNA: TGTGCCAGCAGCTCGGAAACAGGGCGCTATGGCTACACCTTC. It is translated as CASSSETGRYGYTF.

This clonotype was counted at least ten times. CDR3: CASTLGDYNSPLHF. The CDR3 DNA reads as TGTGCCAGCACTCTGGGTGATTATAATTCACCCCTCCACTTT. This rearrangement joins TRBV12-3 or TRBV12-4 to TRBJ1-6, with D unresolved. V was clipped by 7 bases and J by 4 bases, with 11 bases between them. This CDR3 comprises 14 residues.

This clonotype was seen ten or more times. The chain joins TRBV7-9 to TRBJ1-1, with no clear D. The CDR3 spans 13 residues. The germline CDR1 and CDR2 sequences are SEHNR and FQNEAQ (reference sequence). With 6 bases removed from V and 1 base from J, the gap between germline ends came to 9 bases. As DNA, the CDR3 is TGTGCCAGCAGACAAAAAGGGAACACTGAAGCTTTCTTT. It yields the protein CASRQKGNTEAFF.

The chain is built from TRBV7-9 and TRBJ2-7; D call uncertain. CDR1 and CDR2 (germline): SEHNR, FQNEAQ (reference sequence). The CDR3 consists of 13 residues. The germline V and J ends were trimmed by 3 bases and 2 bases, with 8 bases remaining between them. In nucleotides, the CDR3 is TGTGCCAGCAGCTTCTCCCAAACCTACGAGCAGTACTTC. Amino acids: CASSFSQTYEQYF.

This clonotype was recorded at least ten times. The gene calls are TRBV28 and TRBJ1-2, with a tentative D call TRBD1 (6 bases). This CDR3 contains 11 residues. Trimming took off 7 bases at V and 8 bases at J, with 11 bases between the two ends. CDR1 MDHEN and CDR2 SYDVKM come from the germline V gene. The CDR3 DNA reads as TGTGCCAGCACGGCAGGGGAAGGCTACACCTTC. It is translated as CASTAGEGYTF.

This clonotype was seen a handful of times. This chain links TRBV15 with TRBJ1-2; no clear D. Between the trimmed V and J ends, which lost 0 bases and 0 bases, there was a span of 11 bases. The CDR3 has 16 amino acids. Looked up from germline, CDR1 is LNHNV and CDR2 is YYDKDF (reference sequence). The CDR3 protein is CATSRDHLGSNYGYTF. Here the CDR3 DNA reads TGTGCCACCAGCAGAGATCACCTCGGTTCTAACTATGGCTACACCTTC. Complete variable domain (other parts from reference TRBV15 and TRBJ1-2): DAMVIQNPRYQVTQFGKPVTLSCSQTLNHNVMYWYQQKSSQAPKLLFHYYDKDFNNEADTPDNFQSRRPNTSFCFLDIRSPGLGDTAMYLCATSRDHLGSNYGYTFGSGTRLTVV.

The gene calls are TRBV24-1 and TRBJ2-5, with D tentatively TRBD1 (5 bases). Germline V lookup: CDR1 KGHDR, CDR2 SFDVKD. The CDR3 is made up of 15 amino acids. Trimming took off 4 bases at V and 5 bases at J, with 16 bases between the two ends. This CDR3 is CATSDRGPGRETQYF. Written as DNA, the CDR3 is TGTGCCACCAGTGACCGAGGACCAGGGCGGGAGACCCAGTACTTC.

This clonotype was found a few times. The DNA is omitted, as the CDR3 cannot be located on it reliably, and the CDR3 follows TCRdb's listing. J is TRBJ1-1 and V is TRBV24-1; the table's TRBD1 call for D was not verified on the DNA. Per germline, CDR1 KGHDR and CDR2 SFDVKD. The CDR3 is 22 residues long, counting both termini. CDR3 residues: CATSDSGFYLCAWTPGNTEAFF.

CDR3 amino acids: CAREPEGRETQYF. The CDR3 DNA follows: TGTGCCCGGGAACCGGAGGGCCGTGAGACCCAGTACTTC. V usage is TRBV30 and J usage is TRBJ2-5; D might be TRBD2 (6 bases). With 8 bases removed from V and 5 bases from J, the gap between germline ends came to 18 bases. CDR3 length equals 13 residues. Germline V gives CDR1 GTSNPN, CDR2 SVGIG (reference sequence).

This clonotype showed up many times. The chain uses TRBV9 and TRBJ1-1, with TRBD1 as a possible D gene (6 bases). The CDR3 is 14 amino acids. CDR1 and CDR2 from the germline V gene are SGDLS and YYNGEE. V lost 2 bases to trimming and J lost 1 base, with 9 bases between them. CDR3 in amino acids: CASSVTGENTEAFF. CDR3 DNA sequence: TGTGCCAGCAGCGTGACAGGAGAGAACACTGAAGCTTTCTTT.

This clonotype was recorded only once. The genes are TRBV11-3 and TRBJ2-5; 9 bases agree with TRBD2. V lost 1 base, J lost 3 bases, and 9 bases stayed unmatched. Germline V gives CDR1 SGHNT, CDR2 YENEEA. The CDR3 spans 17 residues. The CDR3 DNA follows: TGTGCCAGCAGCTTAGGTGGCGGGAGGGCCGAAGAAGAGACCCAGTACTTC. Residues: CASSLGGGRAEEETQYF.

The sample holds many counts of this clonotype. The rearrangement joins TRBV5-8 to TRBJ1-6, with 7 bases identical to TRBD1. This CDR3 spans 14 amino acids. CDR1 is SGHTS, CDR2 YDEGEE, per germline. The junction had 5 bases not matched to a gene; V was cut back by 3 bases and J by 8 bases. The DNA for the CDR3 is TGTGCCAGCAGCTATCACAGGGGTCATTCACCCCTCCACTTT. This sequence encodes CASSYHRGHSPLHF.

The CDR3 here is CATSDSGQGTGELFF. CDR3 in DNA: TGTGCCACCAGTGATTCCGGACAAGGCACCGGGGAGCTGTTTTTT. The gene calls are TRBV24-1 and TRBJ2-2; tentative D call: TRBD1 (5 bases). The CDR3 extends over 15 amino acids. CDR1 and CDR2 (germline): KGHDR, SFDVKD. Trimming shortened V by 2 bases and J by 4 bases, and 10 bases separated the two germline ends.

This clonotype has ten or more counts. The V and J genes are TRBV5-5 and TRBJ1-2, with D tentatively TRBD1 (5 bases). The CDR3 consists of 15 residues. Germline CDR1 SGHKS, CDR2 YYEKEE (reference sequence). Trimming took 1 base from V and 0 from J, leaving 10 bases between them. CDR3 coding DNA: TGTGCCAGCAGCTTGAAGCAGGGCTCTAACTATGGCTACACCTTC. It is translated as CASSLKQGSNYGYTF.

A note on this clonotype: A read error is possible here, since a much larger clone lies one base away. The chain carries TRBV12-3 or TRBV12-4 and TRBJ2-1, with TRBD2 as a possible D gene (5 bases). This CDR3 region has 14 residues. V was shortened by 5 bases and J by 9 bases, with 17 bases between the two germline ends. The CDR3 protein is CASSPTRDNTEQFF. The CDR3 DNA reads TGTGCCAGCAGTCCTACCCGGGATAATACTGAGCAGTTCTTC.

This clonotype has more than one count but fewer than ten. This CDR3 is CAWSVLRETQYF. The CDR3 nucleotides read TGTGCCTGGAGTGTACTTCGGGAGACCCAGTACTTC. The chain uses TRBV30 and TRBJ2-5; no reliable D call. The CDR3 is made up of 12 amino acids. Germline assignment: CDR1 GTSNPN and CDR2 SVGIG (reference sequence). Trimming stripped 0 bases from V and 5 bases from J, with 7 bases between.

This chain joins TRBV14 and TRBJ2-3; TRBD2 aligns across 9 bases. There are 18 residues in the CDR3. The germline CDR1 and CDR2 sequences are SGHDN and FVKESK. With 1 base clipped from V and 2 bases from J, the junction kept 10 bases outside the gene matches. The CDR3, as DNA: TGTGCCAGCAGCCAAGGACTAGCGGAGGCCCTATACACAGATACGCAGTATTTT. Translated: CASSQGLAEALYTDTQYF.

This clonotype was recorded many times. The chain recombines TRBV7-9 with TRBJ2-7; no reliable D call. Germline V gives CDR1 SEHNR, CDR2 FQNEAQ (reference sequence). The V and J ends lost 0 bases and 5 bases respectively, with 11 bases between them. The length of the CDR3 is 14 residues. The CDR3 sequence is CASSLATAFHEQYF. In DNA, the CDR3 is TGTGCCAGCAGCTTAGCAACAGCCTTTCACGAGCAGTACTTC.

The rearrangement joins TRBV10-2 to TRBJ2-7; D is uncertain. The ends were cut back, 1 base at V and 3 bases at J, with 10 bases in the middle. Germline CDR1 and CDR2: WSHSY and SAAADI. This CDR3 has 14 amino acids. The CDR3 DNA reads as TGCGCCAGCAGTGAGTTTATGGGGATCTACGAGCAGTACTTC. Translating gives CASSEFMGIYEQYF.

This clonotype was recorded many times. The chain recombines TRBV6-4 with TRBJ1-6, with TRBD1 matching over 10 bases. The CDR3 covers 15 residues. V gave up 5 bases and J gave up 8 bases; unmatched junction bases: 6. The germline V gene has CDR1 MRHNA and CDR2 SNTAGT. In nucleotides, the CDR3 is TGTGCCAGCAGTTCGGGACAGGGGTTGGATTCACCCCTCCACTTT. Translated, it gives CASSSGQGLDSPLHF.

The CDR3: CASSSNRVRNTEAFF. The CDR3 nucleotides are TGTGCCAGCAGTTCGAACAGGGTCCGGAACACTGAAGCTTTCTTT. The chain uses TRBV27 and TRBJ1-1; possible D gene TRBD1, 6 bases. CDR3 length: 15 amino acids. Germline CDR1 MNHEY, CDR2 SMNVEV (reference sequence). Trimming stripped 4 bases from V and 1 base from J, with 13 bases between.

On this clonotype: The junction and the germline gene differ at one end; a read error may be behind it. The chain recombines TRBV14 with TRBJ2-6; D not resolved. CDR3 size: 15 residues. CDR1 is SGHDN and CDR2 is FVKESK in the germline V gene. CDR3 region: CARSQVGSGANVLTF. In nucleotides, the CDR3 is TGTGCCCGCAGCCAAGTGGGATCTGGGGCCAACGTCCTGACTTTC. The full variable domain, in which reference TRBV14 and TRBJ2-6 provide the parts outside the CDR3, is EAGVTQFPSHSVIEKGQTVTLRCDPISGHDNLYWYRRVMGKEIKFLLHFVKESKQDESGMPNNRFLAERTGGTYSTLKVQPAELEDSGVYFCARSQVGSGANVLTFGAGSRLTVL.

The chain carries TRBV7-9 and TRBJ1-6; no clear D gene. The germline V gene has CDR1 SEHNR and CDR2 FQNEAQ (reference sequence). The V and J ends lost 3 bases and 12 bases respectively, with 6 bases between them. The CDR3 sequence is 11 residues long. The CDR3 sequence: CASSLDGPLHF. The CDR3 region has the DNA TGTGCCAGCAGCTTGGACGGACCCCTCCACTTT.

Comment on this clonotype: A junction boundary mismatches the germline segment, possibly from a read error. The rearrangement joins TRBV10-3 to TRBJ2-2; 11 bases fit TRBD2. The CDR3 has 17 amino acids. From germline, CDR1 is ENHRY and CDR2 SYGVKD. CDR3 coding DNA: TGTGCCAGCAGTTACTCTCGAGTAGCGGGGGGGCCCGGGGAGCTGTTTTTT. Its translation is CASSYSRVAGGPGELFF.

This clonotype came up many times. The chain recombines TRBV5-6 with TRBJ2-1; TRBD1 or TRBD2 may be the D gene (5 bases each). The V and J ends lost 6 bases and 3 bases respectively, with 7 bases between them. The CDR3 has 12 residues. Germline loops: CDR1 SGHDT, CDR2 YYEEEE. CDR3 bases: TGTGCCAGCACAGGGAGCTACAATGAGCAGTTCTTC. The encoded protein is CASTGSYNEQFF.